The present T cell receptor beta chain was sequenced within a study of blood T cell repertoires in COVID-19. This clone was recorded a few times. In the source study's methods: Reference gene primer amplification gave nucleated cell count estimates. The method was immunoSEQ multiplex PCR; TCRdb's version includes in-frame clones alone and lacks a portion of them. Clone size and V and J calls were adopted from that table, with D and trimming inferred from the DNA. Of some 260,000 clones listed, roughly 80% are singletons. Trimming removed 2 bases from V and 5 bases from J, with 9 bases in between. The CDR3 covers 13 residues.

The TCR comes from a man aged 25 to 45 with acute COVID-19. The sequenced sample was PBMCs or T cells enriched from blood (not recorded which). J is TRBJ2-5 and V is TRBV12-3 or TRBV12-4; the D is unclear. In DNA form, the CDR3 reads TGTGCCAGCAGTTTAATCAGTACGGAGACCCAGTACTTC. Its translation is CASSLISTETQYF.